This is a list of T cell receptor beta chains from one sample in a study of blood T cell repertoires in COVID-19. Libraries were prepared by immunoSEQ multiplex PCR; TCRdb keeps only in-frame clonotypes and omits some of them. The table shows roughly 260,000 clones, with around 93% occurring only once. Sequenced sample: PBMCs or T cells enriched from blood (not recorded which). The receptors come from a human donor in a cohort exposed to, infected with or recovered from COVID-19 (not recorded which). The donor label of this sample is uncertain. CDR3s include the opening cysteine and the closing phenylalanine or tryptophan. The order of the fields is J gene, V gene, clone size, D gene, CDR3 DNA, CDR3 protein. D genes are given only for firm matches. Clone size is shown for a subset of rows, as once, few, many or a class of expanded clone.

TRBJ1-1 TRBV30 - - TGTGCCTGGGCGGAACAGGGCACTGAAGCTTTCTTT CAWAEQGTEAFF
TRBJ2-3 TRBV6-4 once TRBD2 TGTGCCAGCGCCTCGACTAGCGGGGGAACCACAGATACGCAGTATTTT CASASTSGGTTDTQYF
TRBJ1-3 TRBV6-1 - - TGTGCCAGCAGTGAAGCGGCAGGGCAAGGCGGAAACACCATATATTTT CASSEAAGQGGNTIYF
TRBJ2-7 TRBV11-2 - TRBD1 TGTGCCAGCAGCTTCGGACAGGGCTACGAGCAGTACTTC CASSFGQGYEQYF
TRBJ1-1 TRBV7-3 - TRBD1 TGTGCCAGCAGCATGGGACAGGGGACTGAAGCTTTCTTT CASSMGQGTEAFF
TRBJ1-4 TRBV27 - - TGTGCCAGCAGTTTAGGTGGCAGGGAAAATGAAAAACTGTTTTTT CASSLGGRENEKLFF
TRBJ2-2 TRBV10-3 - TRBD1 TGTGCCATCAGCCTACAGGGGGCGAGCGGGGAGCTGTTTTTT CAISLQGASGELFF
TRBJ2-2 TRBV5-1 - - TGCGCCAGCAGCCCCGTTCTCTACACCGGGGAGCTGTTTTTT CASSPVLYTGELFF
TRBJ2-3 TRBV4-2 - TRBD2 TGTGCCAGCAGCCAGACTAGCGGGGGGTCTCGGGGCACAGATACGCAGTATTTT CASSQTSGGSRGTDTQYF
TRBJ2-2 TRBV6-2/TRBV6-3 once TRBD2 TGTGCCAGCAGTACCGGACTAGCGGGGTACACCGGGGAGCTGTTTTTT CASSTGLAGYTGELFF
TRBJ2-3 TRBV5-1 - - TGCGCCAGCAGCTTGTTCGCTAGCGACACAGATACGCAGTATTTT CASSLFASDTDTQYF
TRBJ1-1 TRBV12-3/TRBV12-4 - TRBD1 TGTGCCAGCAGCGCAGGGGGCACTGAAGCTTTCTTT CASSAGGTEAFF
TRBJ1-1 TRBV11-2 once - TGTGCCAGCAGCTTTAGGGGGAGGAACACTGAAGCTTTCTTT CASSFRGRNTEAFF
TRBJ1-2 TRBV14 once - TGTGCCAGCAGCCAAGACTACCGATATGGCTACACCTTC CASSQDYRYGYTF
TRBJ1-2 TRBV7-9 - - TGTGCCAGCAGCTTAGGGCAGGGGCAAGGCTACACCTTC CASSLGQGQGYTF
TRBJ2-5 TRBV10-1 - TRBD2 TGCGCCAGCAGTGATGCGGGGGGACAAGAGACCCAGTACTTC CASSDAGGQETQYF
TRBJ2-7 TRBV25-1 - TRBD1 TGTGCCAGCAGTGGGGACAGTACCTACGAGCAGTACTTC CASSGDSTYEQYF
TRBJ1-2 TRBV4-3 - TRBD1 TGCGCCAGCAGCCAAGACGGAGGCAGGGGGATAGGGGGCTACACCTTC CASSQDGGRGIGGYTF
TRBJ2-7 TRBV4-3 - TRBD1 TGCGCCAGCAGCCAAGCTAGGACAGGGACTTACGAGCAGTACTTC CASSQARTGTYEQYF
TRBJ1-6 TRBV19 - - TGTGCCAGTAGTATTCGTCTCCCTTCAGGGGAAGTGCGGTCACCCCTCCACTTT CASSIRLPSGEVRSPLHF
TRBJ2-4 TRBV23-1 once TRBD2 TGCGCCAGCAGACCGAAGGCGGGGGTGACTATCGGAGCCAAAAACATTCAGTACTTC CASRPKAGVTIGAKNIQYF
TRBJ1-6 TRBV18 once - TGTGCCAGCTCACCAAAAGAACAGCAGGGCTCACCCCTCCACTTT CASSPKEQQGSPLHF
TRBJ1-2 TRBV11-2 - - TGTGCCAGCAGCTTAGCAAGGACAGATTACTATGGCTACACCTTC CASSLARTDYYGYTF
TRBJ1-1 TRBV21-1 - - TGTGCCAGCAGCAAAAGGTCGAGGCTGGTGAACACTGAAGCTTTCTTT CASSKRSRLVNTEAFF
TRBJ1-6 TRBV2 - TRBD1 TGTGCCAGCAGGGGACAGTTCGCTGGGAATTCACCCCTCCACTTT CASRGQFAGNSPLHF
TRBJ1-5 TRBV6-5 - - TGTGCCAGCAGACACAGTGACCAGCCCCAGCATTTT CASRHSDQPQHF
TRBJ1-5 TRBV19 - TRBD1 TGTGCCAGCTCCCCCGGGACAGCTTTTAATCAGCCCCAGCATTTT CASSPGTAFNQPQHF
TRBJ2-7 TRBV29-1 - - TGCAGCGTTGAAGATTCATACGAGCAGTACTTC CSVEDSYEQYF
TRBJ1-5 TRBV5-8 - - TGTGCCAGCTGCGGGGGGGAGAATCAGCCCCAGCATTTT CASCGGENQPQHF
TRBJ1-2 TRBV7-9 - TRBD1 TGTGCCAGCAGCCTGGGACAGACCTATGGCTACACCTTC CASSLGQTYGYTF
TRBJ1-6 TRBV5-1 - - TGCGCCAGCAGCCCCCCTTCCTCAGCCCTCCACTTT CASSPPSSALHF
TRBJ2-5 TRBV29-1 once - TGCAGCGTTGAACGAGGGTCCGGCGAGACCCAGTACTTC CSVERGSGETQYF
TRBJ2-2 TRBV2 - - TGTGCCAGCAGAACAGGGTCGAACACCGGGGAGCTGTTTTTT CASRTGSNTGELFF
TRBJ1-3 TRBV30 - - TGTGCCTGGAGCGTCTCCGGTGCTGGAAACACCATATATTTT CAWSVSGAGNTIYF
TRBJ1-5 TRBV28 - TRBD1 TGTGCCAGCAGATCCGGGACAGGGTCCAATCAGCCCCAGCATTTT CASRSGTGSNQPQHF
TRBJ2-7 TRBV30 few TRBD1 TGTGCCTGGTACCCCGGGACAGGGTTTCGCGAGCAGTACTTC CAWYPGTGFREQYF
TRBJ2-1 TRBV28 - TRBD2 TGTGCCAGCAGTCTACCCAATGAGTTGAGCGGGGGGAGAGATGAGCAGTTCTTC CASSLPNELSGGRDEQFF
TRBJ1-1 TRBV5-1 - - TGCGCCAGCAGCTTAGGGGTAATGAACACTGAAGCTTTCTTT CASSLGVMNTEAFF
TRBJ1-1 TRBV7-3 - - TGTGCCAGCAGCCCATACCACTGGGGCAGAGTGAACACTGAAGCTTTCTTT CASSPYHWGRVNTEAFF
TRBJ2-2 TRBV14 - - TGTGCCAGCACACCGGTCGAGCCTGGGGAGCTGTTTTTT CASTPVEPGELFF
TRBJ1-2 TRBV4-2 once TRBD1 TGTGCCAGCAGCCATACAGGGGATGGCTACACCTTC CASSHTGDGYTF
TRBJ1-5 TRBV6-5 - - TGTGCCAGCAGTTCGACACTTAGCAATCAGCCCCAGCATTTT CASSSTLSNQPQHF
TRBJ1-5 TRBV24-1 - TRBD1 TGTGCCACCAGTGACCCCCGGACAGGCGAGAATCAGCCCCAGCATTTT CATSDPRTGENQPQHF
TRBJ1-6 TRBV7-9 - - TGTGCCAGCAGCCCACTCACGCGGGGATCCTATAATTCACCCCTCCACTTT CASSPLTRGSYNSPLHF
TRBJ1-4 TRBV7-6 - TRBD1 TGTGCCAGCAGCACTACAGGGGATGGAGCAACTAATGAAAAACTGTTTTTT CASSTTGDGATNEKLFF
TRBJ2-1 TRBV7-3 - TRBD1 TGTGCCAGCAGCCCAACAGGGGGCGTCTACAATGAGCAGTTCTTC CASSPTGGVYNEQFF
TRBJ1-5 TRBV4-1 - - TGCGCCAGCAGCCAAGTCCCCGGGTTGGGCAATCAGCCCCAGCATTTT CASSQVPGLGNQPQHF
TRBJ1-6 TRBV28 - - TGTGCCGCCCGGAACGGACTATCACCCCTCCACTTT CAARNGLSPLHF
TRBJ2-2 TRBV11-3 - TRBD1 TGTGCCAGCACCCTGGGCCCGGACAGGGCGAACACCGGGGAGCTGTTTTTT CASTLGPDRANTGELFF
TRBJ1-6 TRBV11-1 - - TGTGCCAGCAGTGGAACAGGGTCACCCCTCCACTTT CASSGTGSPLHF
TRBJ1-4 TRBV6-2/TRBV6-3 - TRBD1 TGTGCCAGCAGTCCAGGGGGCGCGTCTGAAAAACTGTTTTTT CASSPGGASEKLFF
TRBJ1-3 TRBV9 - TRBD1 TGTGCCAGCAGCCCCCACGGGACAGGGGCGGGAAACACCATATATTTT CASSPHGTGAGNTIYF
TRBJ1-3 TRBV6-6 - - TGTGCCAGCAGTTGGGGGGGGACTGGAGGAAACACCATATATTTT CASSWGGTGGNTIYF